This entry features one T cell receptor beta chain sequence. Antigen unknown. The data derive from a study of cytomegalovirus exposure and HLA in healthy donors. Study details: Some 85 million unique TCRs from HLA-typed donors were held in an early data release. Study-level results: Specificity of a few CMV-associated chains for CMV antigens was verified in vitro. Donors belonging to an Asian-associated ancestry cluster reportedly showed fewer N-insertions in productive TCRs than the approximately 640-donor mean, according to what a later analysis found.

V dropped 4 bases and J dropped 2; count of bases not matched to a gene: 5. The CDR3 is 15 residues long. Germline CDR1 is SGHRS and CDR2 is YFSETQ. The PCR ran on 60 Vbeta and 13 Jbeta primers. Measured with immunoSEQ multiplex PCR; TCRdb has only the in-frame clones, and not every one. The sample shows about 95,000 clones, 77% of them seen only once. The origin of this receptor is a woman aged 40 to 50 in good health and CMV-seronegative. The chain couples TRBV5-1 to TRBJ2-3; 9 bases map to TRBD1. Sequencing used PBMCs. In DNA, the CDR3 is TGCGCCAGCAGCGTCGGGACAGGGACCACAGATACGCAGTATTTT. Encoded protein: CASSVGTGTTDTQYF.